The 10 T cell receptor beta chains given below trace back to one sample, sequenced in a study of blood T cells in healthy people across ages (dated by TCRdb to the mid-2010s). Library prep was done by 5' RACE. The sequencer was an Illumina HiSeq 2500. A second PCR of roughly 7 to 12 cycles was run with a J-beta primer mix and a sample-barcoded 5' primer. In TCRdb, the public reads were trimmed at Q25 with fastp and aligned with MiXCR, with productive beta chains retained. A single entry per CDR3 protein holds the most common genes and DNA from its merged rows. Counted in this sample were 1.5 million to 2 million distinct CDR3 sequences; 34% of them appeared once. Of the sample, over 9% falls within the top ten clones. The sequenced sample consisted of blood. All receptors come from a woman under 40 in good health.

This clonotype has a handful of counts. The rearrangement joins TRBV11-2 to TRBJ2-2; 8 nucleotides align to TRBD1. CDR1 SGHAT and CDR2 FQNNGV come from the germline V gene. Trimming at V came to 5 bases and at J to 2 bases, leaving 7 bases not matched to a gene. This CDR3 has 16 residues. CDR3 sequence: CASSTPGQVNTGELFF. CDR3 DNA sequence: TGTGCCAGCAGCACGCCGGGACAGGTCAACACCGGGGAGCTGTTTTTT.

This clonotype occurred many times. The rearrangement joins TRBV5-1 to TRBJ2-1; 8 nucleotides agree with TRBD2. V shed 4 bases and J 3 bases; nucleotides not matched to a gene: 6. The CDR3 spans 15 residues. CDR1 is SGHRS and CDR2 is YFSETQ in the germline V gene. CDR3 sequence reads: CASSRGGQIYNEQFF. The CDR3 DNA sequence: TGCGCCAGCAGCCGGGGGGGCCAGATCTACAATGAGCAGTTCTTC.

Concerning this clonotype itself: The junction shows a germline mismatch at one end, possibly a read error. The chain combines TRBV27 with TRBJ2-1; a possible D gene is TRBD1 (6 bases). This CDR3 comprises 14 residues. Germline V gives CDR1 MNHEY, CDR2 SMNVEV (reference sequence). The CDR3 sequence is CASSFQGKGNGQFF. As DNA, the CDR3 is TGTGCCAGCAGTTTTCAGGGGAAGGGCAATGGGCAGTTCTTC.

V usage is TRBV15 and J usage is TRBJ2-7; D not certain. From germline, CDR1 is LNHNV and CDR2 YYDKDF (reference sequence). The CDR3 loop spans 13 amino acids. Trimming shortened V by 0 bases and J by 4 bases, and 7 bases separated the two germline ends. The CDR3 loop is CATSRDTEYEQYF. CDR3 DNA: TGTGCCACCAGCAGAGATACAGAATACGAGCAGTACTTC.

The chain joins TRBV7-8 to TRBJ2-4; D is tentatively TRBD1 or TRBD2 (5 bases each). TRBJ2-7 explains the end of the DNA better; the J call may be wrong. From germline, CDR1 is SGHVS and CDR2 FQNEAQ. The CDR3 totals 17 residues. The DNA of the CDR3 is TGTGCCAGCAGCTTAGCGAATCCAGGGACGGGTCCCTACGAGCAGTACTTC. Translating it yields CASSLANPGTGPYEQYF.

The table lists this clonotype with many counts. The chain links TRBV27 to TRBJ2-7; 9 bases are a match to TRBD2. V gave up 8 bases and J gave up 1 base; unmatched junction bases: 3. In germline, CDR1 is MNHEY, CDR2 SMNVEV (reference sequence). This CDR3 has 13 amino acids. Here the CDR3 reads CASALAGSYEQYF. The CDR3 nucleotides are TGTGCCAGCGCCCTAGCGGGATCCTACGAGCAGTACTTC.

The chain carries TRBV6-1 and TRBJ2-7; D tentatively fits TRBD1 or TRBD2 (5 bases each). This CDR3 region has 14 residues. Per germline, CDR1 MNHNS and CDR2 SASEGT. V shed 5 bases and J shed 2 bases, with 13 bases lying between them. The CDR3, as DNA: TGTGCCAGCAGTACCCGGGACGGCGCCTACGAGCAGTACTTC. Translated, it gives CASSTRDGAYEQYF.

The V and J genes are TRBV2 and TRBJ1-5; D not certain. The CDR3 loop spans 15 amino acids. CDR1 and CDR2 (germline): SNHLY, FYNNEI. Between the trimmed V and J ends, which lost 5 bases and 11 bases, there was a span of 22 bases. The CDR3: CASSSPRAGSDTQHF. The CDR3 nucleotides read TGTGCCAGCAGTTCCCCCCGAGCGGGGAGTGATACCCAGCATTTT.

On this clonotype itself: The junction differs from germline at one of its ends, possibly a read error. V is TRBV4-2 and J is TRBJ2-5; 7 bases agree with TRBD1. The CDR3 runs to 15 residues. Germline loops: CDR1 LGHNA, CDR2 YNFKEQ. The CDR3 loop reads CASSRPGTAQETRYF. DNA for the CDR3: TGTGCCAGCAGCCGACCCGGGACAGCCCAAGAGACCCGGTACTTC.

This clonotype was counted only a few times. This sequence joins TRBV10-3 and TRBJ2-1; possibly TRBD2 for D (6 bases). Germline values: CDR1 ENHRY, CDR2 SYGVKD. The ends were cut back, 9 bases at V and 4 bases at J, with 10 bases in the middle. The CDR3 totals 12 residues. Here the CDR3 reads CAIAAGYNEQFF. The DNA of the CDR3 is TGTGCCATAGCGGCGGGATACAATGAGCAGTTCTTC.